This T cell receptor (beta chain) is from a study of cytomegalovirus exposure and HLA in healthy donors. Study details: Earlier findings included about 120 million unique TCR beta sequences obtained from 180 million or so T cells. Roughly 80% of a few hundred genotyped donors fell in the Caucasian-associated ancestry cluster.

Germline values: CDR1 SGHRS, CDR2 YFSETQ. This CDR3 contains 14 residues. The PCR used 60 Vbeta and 13 Jbeta primers. TCRdb keeps only in-frame clones here, not all; method: immunoSEQ multiplex PCR. Among 90,000 to 150,000 clones listed, approximately 75% were seen once. Whole-study findings and limits: High sensitivity and specificity were reportedly achieved when the classifier diagnosed cytomegalovirus status.

Concerning this clone: The antigen is unknown. At one boundary the junction diverges from the germline segment, which might be a read error.

Input material: PBMCs. The chain has TRBV5-1 and TRBJ2-2; D is undetermined. The sequence was obtained from a man in his forties in good health and CMV-seronegative. In DNA, the CDR3 is TGCGCCAGCAGCTTGAATTCGAACAGCGGGGAGCTGTTTTTT. This gives the protein CASSLNSNSGELFF.